The 25 T cell receptor beta chains listed next were all sequenced from one sample in a study of cytotoxic CD8 clonotypes in ibrutinib-treated CLL. The repertoire was sequenced with immunoSEQ multiplex PCR; TCRdb's copy has only in-frame clones and lacks some. The repertoire includes 200,000 or so clones, just under 80% of them detected once, and 10% to 12% sits in the top ten. Material: PBMCs, obtained after 12 months of ibrutinib treatment. The receptor set was obtained from a human donor with chronic lymphocytic leukemia.

This clone has a handful of counts. The V and J genes are TRBV9 and TRBJ1-6; D might be TRBD1 (5 bases). The CDR3 spans 14 residues. Germline CDR1 is SGDLS and CDR2 is YYNGEE. The V gene lost 3 bases and the J gene lost 7 bases, with 11 bases spanning the gap. CDR3 in amino acids: CASSGGGPNSPLHF. In DNA, the CDR3 is TGTGCCAGCAGCGGCGGGGGTCCAAATTCACCCCTCCACTTT. Combining the CDR3 with reference TRBV9 and TRBJ1-6 gives the whole variable domain DSGVTQTPKHLITATGQRVTLRCSPRSGDLSVYWYQQSLDQGLQFLIQYYNGEERAKGNILERFSAQQFPDLHSELNLSSLELGDSALYFCASSGGGPNSPLHFGNGTRLTVT.

The CDR3 is CASSSGTSYGEQYF. In DNA form, the CDR3 reads TGTGCCAGTAGTTCCGGGACTAGCTATGGCGAGCAGTACTTC. The rearrangement links TRBV19 to TRBJ2-7, with 9 bases lining up with TRBD2. The ends lost 5 bases at V and 6 bases at J; junction bases unmatched: 8. Per the germline V gene, CDR1 is LNHDA and CDR2 is SQIVND (reference sequence). This CDR3 comprises 14 residues.

J is TRBJ2-1 and V is TRBV27; D uncertain. The CDR3 is 16 residues long. From germline, CDR1 is MNHEY and CDR2 SMNVEV (reference sequence). V was trimmed by 4 bases and J by 0 bases, leaving 13 bases between them. The CDR3 nucleotides are TGTGCCAGCAGTTATAACACGGTGGGCTCCTACAATGAGCAGTTCTTC. This codes for CASSYNTVGSYNEQFF.

J is TRBJ1-1 and V is TRBV25-1; possible D gene TRBD1, 5 bases. CDR1 is MGHDK, CDR2 SYGVNS, per germline. The germline V and J ends were trimmed by 6 bases and 0 bases, with 14 bases remaining between them. The CDR3 runs to 15 residues. CDR3 residues: CASRGRGDLNTEAFF. The CDR3 nucleotides read TGTGCCAGCAGAGGAAGAGGGGATCTGAACACTGAAGCTTTCTTT.

The chain couples TRBV10-3 to TRBJ2-1; a weak D match, TRBD2 (5 bases). Germline CDR1 is ENHRY and CDR2 is SYGVKD. V was shortened by 9 bases and J by 8 bases, with 17 bases between the two germline ends. The CDR3 has 13 amino acids. The CDR3 nucleotides are TGTGCCATTGCCTCGAGGGAGAGGGATGAGCAGTTCTTC. This encodes CAIASRERDEQFF.

The rearrangement links TRBV6-5 to TRBJ2-7; TRBD1 or TRBD2 may be the D gene (5 bases each). V was shortened by 6 bases and J by 2 bases, with 14 bases between the two germline ends. Germline lookup yields CDR1 MNHEY and CDR2 SVGAGI. This CDR3 has 14 amino acids. The CDR3 is CASSRDVTAYEQYF. As DNA, the CDR3 is TGTGCCAGCAGCCGGGACGTAACAGCCTACGAGCAGTACTTC.

The chain has TRBV6-5 and TRBJ2-7; TRBD1 aligns across 10 bases. The CDR3 is 15 residues long. Germline CDR1 MNHEY, CDR2 SVGAGI. V was clipped by 7 bases and J by 5 bases; unmatched bases: 11. DNA for the CDR3: TGTGCCAGCAAATCAAGACAGGGGGCGCCCAACGAGCAGTACTTC. Its protein is CASKSRQGAPNEQYF.

This clone came up a few times. The rearrangement uses TRBV5-1 and TRBJ2-7; possibly TRBD1 or TRBD2 for D (6 bases each). The V gene's germline CDR1 is SGHRS and CDR2 YFSETQ. V was clipped by 4 bases and J by 5 bases, with 19 bases between them. The CDR3 is made up of 15 amino acids. The CDR3 protein is CASSPSRGARNEQYF. The CDR3 DNA is TGCGCCAGCAGCCCCAGTAGGGGGGCTCGGAACGAGCAGTACTTC.

The chain uses TRBV5-1 and TRBJ2-7; tentative D call: TRBD2 (6 bases). Germline loops: CDR1 SGHRS, CDR2 YFSETQ. This CDR3 has 14 residues. Trimming stripped 0 bases from V and 7 bases from J, with 14 bases between. CDR3 amino acids: CASSLGSGAGEQYF. The CDR3, as DNA: TGCGCCAGCAGCTTGGGGTCGGGAGCGGGTGAGCAGTACTTC. The entire variable domain, with the rest obtained from reference TRBV5-1 and TRBJ2-7, is as follows: KAGVTQTPRYLIKTRGQQVTLSCSPISGHRSVSWYQQTPGQGLQFLFEYFSETQRNKGNFPGRFSGRQFSNSRSEMNVSTLELGDSALYLCASSLGSGAGEQYFGPGTRLTVT.

This clone was found a few times. The V call is TRBV19, the J call TRBJ1-2; 7 bases are shared with TRBD1. Germline loops: CDR1 LNHDA, CDR2 SQIVND (reference sequence). This CDR3 has 15 residues. V lost 8 bases, J lost 6 bases, and 15 bases stayed unmatched. The CDR3 nucleotides read TGTGCCAGTGAGTGGGCCCGGACAGGACGTAATGGCTACACCTTC. It specifies CASEWARTGRNGYTF.

The gene calls are TRBV7-2 and TRBJ1-5; D is undetermined. Germline lookup yields CDR1 SGHTA and CDR2 FQGNSA. Trimming shortened V by 3 bases and J by 1 base, and 16 bases separated the two germline ends. The CDR3 extends over 17 amino acids. CDR3 bases: TGTGCCAGCAGCTTGAGAGGCGGGAGCGGCAGCAATCAGCCCCAGCATTTT. Its protein is CASSLRGGSGSNQPQHF.

V is TRBV30 and J is TRBJ2-3; D uncertain. Germline V gene lookup returns CDR1 GTSNPN and CDR2 SVGIG (reference sequence). The CDR3 sequence is 12 residues long. Trimming took 1 base from V and 0 from J, leaving 2 bases between them. The CDR3 loop reads CAWSGSTDTQYF. Here the CDR3 DNA reads TGTGCCTGGAGTGGTAGCACAGATACGCAGTATTTT.

The chain has TRBV7-8 and TRBJ2-7; D possibly uses TRBD1 or TRBD2 (7 bases each). V was cut by 2 bases and J by 4 bases, with 12 bases left in between. Germline lookup yields CDR1 SGHVS and CDR2 FQNEAQ. The CDR3 is 14 residues long. CDR3 sequence: CASSLYRGGYEQYF. Here the CDR3 DNA reads TGTGCCAGCAGCTTATACAGGGGAGGGTACGAGCAGTACTTC.

This chain connects TRBV5-1 to TRBJ2-7, with 11 bases that match TRBD1. V was clipped by 2 bases and J by 8 bases; unmatched bases: 9. The CDR3 is 15 residues long. CDR1 is SGHRS, CDR2 YFSETQ, per germline. The CDR3 region has the DNA TGCGCCAGCAGCTTCGCTCCGGGACAGGGGGTGCAGCAGTACTTC. It specifies CASSFAPGQGVQQYF.

The rearrangement joins TRBV5-6 to TRBJ1-1; perhaps TRBD1 as D (5 bases). The V gene lost 4 bases and the J gene lost 3 bases, with 19 bases spanning the gap. The length of the CDR3 is 16 residues. CDR1 and CDR2 (germline): SGHDT, YYEEEE. CDR3 sequence (DNA): TGTGCCAGCAGCCCCTGGGGGGGGTCTTGGTACACTGAAGCTTTCTTT. This translates into CASSPWGGSWYTEAFF.

There are many counts of this clone. This sequence joins TRBV7-8 and TRBJ2-3; 8 bases fit TRBD2. CDR3 length: 15 residues. V lost 4 bases to trimming and J lost 4 bases; unmatched junction nucleotides: 7. Germline CDR1 reads SGHVS; CDR2 reads FQNEAQ. In nucleotides, the CDR3 is TGTGCCAGCAGCTCCTCCGGGGGGGTCGCAGATACGCAGTATTTT. Translated, it gives CASSSSGGVADTQYF.

The chain uses TRBV30 and TRBJ2-6; D gene uncertain. This CDR3 region has 13 residues. Germline CDR1 is GTSNPN and CDR2 is SVGIG (reference sequence). V was shortened by 1 base and J by 2 bases, with 3 bases between the two germline ends. The CDR3 bases are TGTGCCTGGAGTGGGGCTGGGGCCAACGTCCTGACTTTC. Its translation: CAWSGAGANVLTF.

The chain has TRBV27 and TRBJ1-1; no clear D. This CDR3 contains 13 residues. Germline loops: CDR1 MNHEY, CDR2 SMNVEV (reference sequence). The V end lost 1 base, the J end lost 4 bases, and 7 bases lay between the germline ends. CDR3 protein: CASSLYVGTEAFF. The CDR3 region has the DNA TGTGCCAGCAGTTTATATGTGGGCACTGAAGCTTTCTTT.

The chain employs TRBV7-9 and TRBJ2-2; D is unresolved. Germline CDR1 is SEHNR and CDR2 is FQNEAQ (reference sequence). Trimming stripped 6 bases from V and 4 bases from J, with 12 bases between. The CDR3 extends over 14 amino acids. Written as DNA, the CDR3 is TGTGCCAGCAGGGAGCTAGTGATCACCGGGGAGCTGTTTTTT. Its translation: CASRELVITGELFF. Combining the CDR3 with reference TRBV7-9 and TRBJ2-2 gives the whole variable domain DTGVSQNPRHKITKRGQNVTFRCDPISEHNRLYWYRQTLGQGPEFLTYFQNEAQLEKSRLLSDRFSAERPKGSFSTLEIQRTEQGDSAMYLCASRELVITGELFFGEGSRLTVL.

The chain joins TRBV10-3 to TRBJ2-3; D is uncertain. The V end was cut by 0 bases, the J end by 6 bases, with 4 bases between. Germline V CDR1 and CDR2: ENHRY, SYGVKD. There are 12 residues in the CDR3. This CDR3 reads CAISESRDTQYF. In nucleotides, the CDR3 is TGTGCCATCAGTGAGTCCCGCGATACGCAGTATTTT.

The rearrangement uses TRBV27 and TRBJ1-3; D gene uncertain. The length of the CDR3 is 13 residues. V lost 1 base and J lost 4, with 5 bases in between. Germline loops: CDR1 MNHEY, CDR2 SMNVEV (reference sequence). The CDR3 nucleotides are TGTGCCAGCAGTTTATTACGGGGAAACACCATATATTTT. Its protein is CASSLLRGNTIYF.

The chain combines TRBV7-9 with TRBJ1-2; D not resolved. The V end was cut by 9 bases, the J end by 0 bases, with 20 bases between. CDR3 size: 16 residues. CDR1 is SEHNR and CDR2 is FQNEAQ in the germline V gene (reference sequence). In nucleotides, the CDR3 is TGTGCCAGACCGCCGGGCCTCAAAATTCCTAACTATGGCTACACCTTC. Translation gives CARPPGLKIPNYGYTF.

This sequence joins TRBV28 and TRBJ1-1; D is unresolved. Germline V gene data show CDR1 as MDHEN and CDR2 as SYDVKM. The CDR3 is made up of 15 amino acids. The V and J ends lost 5 bases and 5 bases respectively, with 18 bases between them. The CDR3 DNA sequence: TGTGCCAGCAGTGTGCTGGGCAGGCGGAAAACTGAAGCTTTCTTT. Amino acids: CASSVLGRRKTEAFF.

This chain connects TRBV5-1 to TRBJ2-5, with D uncertain. Per germline, CDR1 SGHRS and CDR2 YFSETQ. This CDR3 region has 14 residues. The V gene lost 0 bases and the J gene lost 2 bases, with 8 bases spanning the gap. The CDR3 DNA is TGCGCCAGCAGCTTGGGTAGGCATCAAGAGACCCAGTACTTC. Translating it yields CASSLGRHQETQYF.

There are a few counts of this clone. The chain employs TRBV11-2 and TRBJ2-7, with TRBD1 identical over 10 bases. Germline values: CDR1 SGHAT, CDR2 FQNNGV. Trimming took 6 bases from V and 4 from J; bases not matched to a gene: 3. CDR3 length equals 13 residues. The CDR3 coding sequence is TGTGCCAGCAGGTGGGACAGGGGATACGAGCAGTACTTC. Translation: CASRWDRGYEQYF.